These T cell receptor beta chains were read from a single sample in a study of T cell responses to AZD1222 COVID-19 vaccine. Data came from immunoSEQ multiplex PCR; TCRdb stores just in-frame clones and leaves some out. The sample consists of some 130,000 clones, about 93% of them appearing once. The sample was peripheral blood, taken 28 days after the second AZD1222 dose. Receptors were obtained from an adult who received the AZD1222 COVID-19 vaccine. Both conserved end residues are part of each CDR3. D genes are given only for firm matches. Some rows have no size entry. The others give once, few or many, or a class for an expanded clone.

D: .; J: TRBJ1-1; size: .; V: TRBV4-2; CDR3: CASSQEIGTREAFF; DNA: TGTGCCAGCAGCCAAGAAATAGGGACACGTGAAGCTTTCTTT
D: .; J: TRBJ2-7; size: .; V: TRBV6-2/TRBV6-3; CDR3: CASSSGNYRPYEQYF; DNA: TGTGCCAGCAGTTCCGGGAATTATAGACCCTACGAGCAGTACTTC
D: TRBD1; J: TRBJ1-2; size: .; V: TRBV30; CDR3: CASSTGDRYYGYTF; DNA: TGTGCCAGTTCAACAGGGGATCGTTACTATGGCTACACCTTC
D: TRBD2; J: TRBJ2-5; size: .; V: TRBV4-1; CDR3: CASSHSGGGETQYF; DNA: TGCGCCAGCAGCCATAGCGGGGGTGGCGAGACCCAGTACTTC
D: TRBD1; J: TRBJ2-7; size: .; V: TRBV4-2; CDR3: CASSQNRGYEQYF; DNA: TGTGCCAGCAGCCAAAACAGGGGTTACGAGCAGTACTTC
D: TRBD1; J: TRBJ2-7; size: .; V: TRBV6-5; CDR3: CAAEGLGQVLYEQYF; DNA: TGTGCCGCAGAAGGCTTAGGACAGGTACTCTACGAGCAGTACTTC
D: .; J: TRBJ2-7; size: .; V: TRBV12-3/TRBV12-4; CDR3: CASSFAGYEQYF; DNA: TGTGCCAGCAGTTTCGCGGGTTACGAGCAGTACTTC
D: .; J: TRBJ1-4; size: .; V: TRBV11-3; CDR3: CASSSRDNEKLFF; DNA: TGTGCCAGCAGCTCCAGGGATAATGAAAAACTGTTTTTT
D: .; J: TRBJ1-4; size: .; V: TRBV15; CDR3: CATSRVDGYNEKLFF; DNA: TGTGCCACCAGCAGAGTTGACGGTTATAATGAAAAACTGTTTTTT
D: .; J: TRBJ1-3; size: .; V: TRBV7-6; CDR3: CASSLAVTGNTIYF; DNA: TGTGCCAGCAGCTTAGCGGTGACTGGAAACACCATATATTTT
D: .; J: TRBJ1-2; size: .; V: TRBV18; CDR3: CASSPDRTASGYTF; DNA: TGTGCCAGCTCACCAGACAGGACGGCGTCTGGCTACACCTTC
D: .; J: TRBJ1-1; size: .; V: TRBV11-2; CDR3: CASSSGTKAFF; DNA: TGTGCCAGCAGCTCCGGGACGAAAGCTTTCTTT
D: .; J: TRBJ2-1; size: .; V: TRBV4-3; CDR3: CASSQDDGASLNEQFF; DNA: TGCGCCAGCAGCCAAGATGACGGGGCCTCCCTGAATGAGCAGTTCTTC
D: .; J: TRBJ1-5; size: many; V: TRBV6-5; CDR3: CASSAGEHQPQHF; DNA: TGTGCCAGCAGCGCAGGGGAGCATCAGCCCCAGCATTTT
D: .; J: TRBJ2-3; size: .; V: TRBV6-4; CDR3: CASSVFMSDTQYF; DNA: TGTGCCAGCAGTGTATTCATGTCAGATACGCAGTATTTT
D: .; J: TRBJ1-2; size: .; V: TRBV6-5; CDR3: CASRAYGYTF; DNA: TGTGCCAGCAGGGCCTATGGCTACACCTTC
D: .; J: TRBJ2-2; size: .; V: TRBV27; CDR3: CASRNFPGELFF; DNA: TGTGCCAGCAGGAATTTCCCTGGGGAGCTGTTTTTT
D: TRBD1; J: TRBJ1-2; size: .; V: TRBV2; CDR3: CASHRDRNYGYTF; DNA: TGTGCCAGTCACCGGGACAGAAACTATGGCTACACCTTC
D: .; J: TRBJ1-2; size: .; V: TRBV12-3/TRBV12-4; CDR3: CASSRTRAYGYTF; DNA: TGTGCCAGCAGTCGGACGCGGGCCTATGGCTACACCTTC
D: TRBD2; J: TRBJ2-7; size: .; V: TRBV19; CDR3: CASRAGIAGNYEQYF; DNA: TGTGCCAGTAGGGCCGGGATAGCGGGGAATTACGAGCAGTACTTC
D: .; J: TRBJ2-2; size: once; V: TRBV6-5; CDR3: CASSYGQGWVDGELFF; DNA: TGTGCCAGCAGTTACGGGCAGGGGTGGGTCGACGGGGAGCTGTTTTTT
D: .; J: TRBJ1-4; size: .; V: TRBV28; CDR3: CASSPHMAPREKLFF; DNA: TGTGCCAGCAGCCCCCACATGGCCCCGAGGGAAAAACTGTTTTTT
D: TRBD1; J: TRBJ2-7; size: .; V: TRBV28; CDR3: CASSLEDRGYEQYF; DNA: TGTGCCAGCAGTTTAGAAGACAGGGGATACGAGCAGTACTTC
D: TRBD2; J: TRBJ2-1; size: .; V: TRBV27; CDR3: CASSFSGSGTYNEQFF; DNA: TGTGCCAGCAGTTTTAGCGGGTCAGGGACCTACAATGAGCAGTTCTTC
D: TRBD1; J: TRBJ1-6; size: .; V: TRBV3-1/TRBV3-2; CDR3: CASSLCLKCYRGPPRLYNSPLHF; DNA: TGTGCCAGCAGCCTGTGCCTGAAGTGTTACAGGGGGCCTCCCCGCCTCTATAATTCACCCCTCCACTTT
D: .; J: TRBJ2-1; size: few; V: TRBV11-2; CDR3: CASSYDRYNEQFF; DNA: TGTGCCAGCAGCTACGACAGGTACAATGAGCAGTTCTTC
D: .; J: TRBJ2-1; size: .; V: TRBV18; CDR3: CASSPLANEQFF; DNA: TGTGCCAGCTCACCCCTAGCGAATGAGCAGTTCTTC
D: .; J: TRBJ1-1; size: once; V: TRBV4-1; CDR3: CASSPPLGNTEAFF; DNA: TGCGCCAGCAGCCCCCCATTGGGGAACACTGAAGCTTTCTTT
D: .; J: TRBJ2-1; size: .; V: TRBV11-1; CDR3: CASSLSAGDYNEQFF; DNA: TGTGCCAGCAGCTTATCTGCAGGGGACTACAATGAGCAGTTCTTC
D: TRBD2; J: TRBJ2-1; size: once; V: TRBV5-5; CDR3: CASSLAPSGGASYNEQFF; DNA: TGTGCCAGCAGCTTGGCCCCTAGCGGGGGGGCCTCCTACAATGAGCAGTTCTTC
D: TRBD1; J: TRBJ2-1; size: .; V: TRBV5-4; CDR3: CASSADRGVHEQFF; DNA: TGTGCCAGCAGCGCGGACAGGGGCGTCCATGAGCAGTTCTTC
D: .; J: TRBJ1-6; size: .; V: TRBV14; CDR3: CASSLQVARGSPLHF; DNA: TGTGCCAGCAGCCTACAGGTTGCTAGGGGGTCACCCCTCCACTTT
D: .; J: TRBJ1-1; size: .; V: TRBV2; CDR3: CASSAQGEAFF; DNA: TGTGCCAGCAGCGCACAGGGTGAAGCTTTCTTT
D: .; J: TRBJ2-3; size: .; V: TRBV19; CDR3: CASSTGPVDTQYF; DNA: TGTGCCAGTAGTACAGGCCCCGTAGATACGCAGTATTTT
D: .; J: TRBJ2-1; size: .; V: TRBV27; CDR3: CASSLNYNEQFF; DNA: TGTGCCAGCAGTCTGAATTACAATGAGCAGTTCTTC
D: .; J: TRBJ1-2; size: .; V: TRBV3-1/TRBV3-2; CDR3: CASSQETVYGYTF; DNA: TGTGCCAGCAGCCAGGAGACAGTCTATGGCTACACCTTC
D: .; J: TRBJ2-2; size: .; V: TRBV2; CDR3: CASSGGLNTGELFF; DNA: TGTGCCAGCAGCGGGGGGCTGAACACCGGGGAGCTGTTTTTT
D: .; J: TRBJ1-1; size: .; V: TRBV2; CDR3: CASSGPNTEAFF; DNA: TGTGCCAGCAGTGGCCCGAACACTGAAGCTTTCTTT
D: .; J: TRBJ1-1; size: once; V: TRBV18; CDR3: CASSPTDGINTEAFF; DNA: TGTGCCAGCTCCCCTACAGACGGGATAAACACTGAAGCTTTCTTT
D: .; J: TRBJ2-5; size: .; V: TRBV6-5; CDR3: CASSRGGTSQETQYF; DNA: TGTGCCAGCAGTCGAGGCGGGACGTCTCAAGAGACCCAGTACTTC
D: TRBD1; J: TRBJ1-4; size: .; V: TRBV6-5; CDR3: CATRKGQGYEKLFF; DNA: TGTGCCACAAGAAAGGGACAGGGGTATGAAAAACTGTTTTTT
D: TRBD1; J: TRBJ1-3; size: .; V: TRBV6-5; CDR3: CASSPQGTGNTIYF; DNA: TGTGCCAGCAGCCCACAGGGGACTGGAAACACCATATATTTT
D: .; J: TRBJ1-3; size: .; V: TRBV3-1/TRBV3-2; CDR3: CASSLGQRHGNTIYF; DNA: TGTGCCAGCAGCCTAGGACAGCGCCATGGAAACACCATATATTTT
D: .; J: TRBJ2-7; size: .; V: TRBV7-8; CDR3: CASSLTVSPYEQYF; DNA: TGTGCCAGCAGCTTAACAGTGAGCCCCTACGAGCAGTACTTC
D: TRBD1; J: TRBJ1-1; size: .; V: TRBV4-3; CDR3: CASSQETGRDEAFF; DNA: TGCGCCAGCAGCCAAGAGACAGGGAGGGATGAAGCTTTCTTT
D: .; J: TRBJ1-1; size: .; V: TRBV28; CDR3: CASSLRVSEAFF; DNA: TGTGCCAGCAGTTTAAGAGTATCTGAAGCTTTCTTT